Below are 16 T cell receptor beta chains sequenced from a single sample in a study of blood T cells in healthy people across ages. For the second PCR, which ran for about 6 to 11 cycles, a sample-barcoded 5' primer and a J-beta primer mix were used. One entry per CDR3 protein results from TCRdb running MiXCR on the 5' RACE reads. The sample gives approximately 800,000 distinct CDR3 sequences, 58% of which show up once; approximately 20% is in the top ten. The sample was blood. These receptors came from a man aged 25 to 40 in good health.

J is TRBJ1-2 and V is TRBV9, with D maybe TRBD1 (6 bases). The CDR3 contains 12 residues. The V end was cut by 1 base, the J end by 13 bases, with 14 bases between. Per the germline V gene, CDR1 is SGDLS and CDR2 is YYNGEE. CDR3 protein: CASSVQGGLSTF. The CDR3 region has the DNA TGTGCCAGCAGCGTACAAGGGGGTCTTTCCACCTTC.

The gene calls are TRBV12-3 or TRBV12-4 and TRBJ1-5; tentatively, D is TRBD1 (5 bases). V lost 3 bases and J 7 bases, leaving 13 bases between the germline ends. This CDR3 has 14 residues. CDR3: CASSLIGDSQPQHF. In DNA form, the CDR3 reads TGTGCCAGCAGTTTGATAGGGGATAGCCAGCCCCAGCATTTT.

This rearrangement joins TRBV7-6 to TRBJ2-4, with D possibly being TRBD2 (6 bases). The end of the DNA aligns better with TRBJ2-7, so the J call may be wrong. Germline V gene lookup returns CDR1 SGHVS and CDR2 FNYEAQ. This CDR3 comprises 15 residues. The CDR3: CASSPAGTFIYEQYF. The CDR3 nucleotides are TGTGCCAGCAGCCCAGCCGGGACTTTCATCTACGAGCAGTACTTC.

The chain has TRBV12-3 or TRBV12-4 and TRBJ1-5, with 9 bases aligning to TRBD1. Unmatched junction bases numbered 11, after V lost 4 bases and J lost 7 bases. This CDR3 has 16 residues. CDR3 sequence (DNA): TGTGCCAGCAGTTACGGGACAGGGAATCTGGCCCAGCCCCAGCATTTT. Residues: CASSYGTGNLAQPQHF.

J is TRBJ2-1 and V is TRBV5-1; weak D call: TRBD2 (6 bases). This CDR3 has 13 residues. V was shortened by 7 bases and J by 6 bases, with 14 bases between the two germline ends. Germline V gene lookup returns CDR1 SGHRS and CDR2 YFSETQ. CDR3 sequence reads: CASGRAGGNEQFF. CDR3 sequence (DNA): TGCGCCAGCGGGCGGGCCGGGGGCAATGAGCAGTTCTTC.

This clonotype was recorded a few times. The genes are TRBV6-5 and TRBJ2-3, with no clear D. Germline-derived CDR1 and CDR2 are MNHEY and SVGAGI. This CDR3 spans 14 amino acids. The V gene lost 6 bases and the J gene lost 8 bases, with 18 bases spanning the gap. The CDR3 bases are TGTGCCAGCAGCCGAAGCCCCCTGGAATTTACGCAGTATTTT. It translates to CASSRSPLEFTQYF.

This clonotype was detected only a few times. This chain joins TRBV7-9 and TRBJ1-6, with D unclear. CDR3 size: 18 residues. CDR1 is SEHNR, CDR2 FQNEAQ, per germline (reference sequence). The ends were cut back, 4 bases at V and 3 bases at J, with 19 bases in the middle. CDR3 loop: CASSSLLGLDFYNSPLHF. The CDR3 nucleotides are TGTGCCAGCAGCTCCTTACTTGGCCTTGATTTCTATAATTCACCCCTCCACTTT. Full variable domain (missing parts from reference TRBV7-9 and TRBJ1-6): DTGVSQNPRHKITKRGQNVTFRCDPISEHNRLYWYRQTLGQGPEFLTYFQNEAQLEKSRLLSDRFSAERPKGSFSTLEIQRTEQGDSAMYLCASSSLLGLDFYNSPLHFGNGTRLTVT.

V usage is TRBV5-5 and J usage is TRBJ1-4, with D maybe TRBD1 (5 bases). The CDR3 loop spans 14 amino acids. Germline V lookup: CDR1 SGHKS, CDR2 YYEKEE (reference sequence). Trimming pared 4 bases from V and 8 bases from J, leaving 15 bases between. The DNA for the CDR3 is TGTGCCAGCAGCCTCGACAGTGGATCCGAAAAACTGTTTTTT. This sequence encodes CASSLDSGSEKLFF.

The CDR3 DNA follows: TGTGCCAGCAGCCAATCTGACCGCTGGGATCAGCCCCAGCATTTT. Its translation: CASSQSDRWDQPQHF. The chain employs TRBV16 and TRBJ1-5, with D unresolved. The CDR3 consists of 15 residues. CDR1 is KGHSY, CDR2 FQNENV, per germline. The V end was cut by 0 bases, the J end by 5 bases, with 11 bases between.

This clonotype has a single count. The gene calls are TRBV20-1 and TRBJ2-7; no clear D gene. The CDR3 loop spans 14 amino acids. V lost 3 bases and J lost 3, with 15 bases in between. From germline, CDR1 is DFQATT and CDR2 SNEGSKA (reference sequence). The CDR3 DNA is TGCAGTGCTAGCCCCCAGCGAGACTTCTACGAGCAGTACTTC. It specifies CSASPQRDFYEQYF.

J is TRBJ2-1 and V is TRBV20-1; tentatively, D is TRBD2 (8 bases). The V end was cut by 1 base, the J end by 15 bases, with 13 bases between. There are 11 residues in the CDR3. Germline V gene data show CDR1 as DFQATT and CDR2 as SNEGSKA (reference sequence). The CDR3 loop reads CSARVAGQRFF. Written as DNA, the CDR3 is TGCAGTGCTAGAGTAGCGGGACAGAGGTTCTTC.

The chain carries TRBV5-1 and TRBJ2-2; no definite D call. The CDR3 length is 14 residues. Germline V lookup: CDR1 SGHRS, CDR2 YFSETQ. Trimming pared 3 bases from V and 1 base from J, leaving 7 bases between. CDR3 protein: CASSWTVNTGELFF. Here the CDR3 DNA reads TGCGCCAGCAGCTGGACGGTGAACACCGGGGAGCTGTTTTTT.

The V gene is TRBV7-2, the J gene TRBJ2-7, with D possibly TRBD1 on 6 matching bases. Germline CDR1 is SGHTA and CDR2 is FQGNSA. Trimming cost V 4 bases and J 0 bases, with 13 bases left between them. This CDR3 region has 15 residues. The CDR3, as DNA: TGTGCCAGCAGCTCCAGGGGCGCCAGCTCCTACGAGCAGTACTTC. Translating gives CASSSRGASSYEQYF. Full variable domain (outside the CDR3, taken from reference TRBV7-2 and TRBJ2-7): GAGVSQSPSNKVTEKGKDVELRCDPISGHTALYWYRQSLGQGLEFLIYFQGNSAPDKSGLPSDRFSAERTGGSVSTLTIQRTQQEDSAVYLCASSSRGASSYEQYFGPGTRLTVT.

The rearrangement joins TRBV7-2 to TRBJ2-2; D remains ambiguous. Germline loops: CDR1 SGHTA, CDR2 FQGNSA. V was shortened by 5 bases and J by 7 bases, with 11 bases between the two germline ends. CDR3 length: 13 amino acids. The CDR3 is CASSLSGVGELFF. DNA for the CDR3: TGTGCCAGCAGCCTCTCTGGGGTCGGGGAGCTGTTTTTT.

Notes on this clonotype: The junction departs from germline at one end; a sequencing error may be responsible. The chain joins TRBV15 to TRBJ2-4; 13 bases map to TRBD2. The J call may be wrong; the DNA end is better matched by TRBJ2-7. Germline assignment: CDR1 LNHNV and CDR2 YYDKDF (reference sequence). The CDR3 consists of 13 residues. The CDR3 spells CATRTSGRYEQYF. As DNA, the CDR3 is TGCGCCACCAGGACTAGCGGGAGATACGAGCAGTACTTC.

The sample holds a few counts of this clonotype. The J gene is TRBJ2-3, the V gene TRBV20-1; no clear D. From germline, CDR1 is DFQATT and CDR2 SNEGSKA (reference sequence). CDR3 length equals 14 residues. V dropped 2 bases and J dropped 5 bases, with 14 bases sitting between them. As DNA, the CDR3 is TGCAGTGCTAGACCTGCAAGCGCGGTAGATACGCAGTATTTT. Its protein is CSARPASAVDTQYF.